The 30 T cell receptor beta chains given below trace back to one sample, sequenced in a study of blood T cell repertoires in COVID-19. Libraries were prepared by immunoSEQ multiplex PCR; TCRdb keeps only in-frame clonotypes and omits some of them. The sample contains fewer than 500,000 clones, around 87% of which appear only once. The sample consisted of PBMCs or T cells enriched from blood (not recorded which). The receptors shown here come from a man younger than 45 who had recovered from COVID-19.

The CDR3 protein is CASSPHSGTGGFGYTF. CDR3 nucleotide sequence: TGTGCCAGCAGTCCACACTCCGGGACAGGGGGCTTTGGCTACACCTTC. The chain employs TRBV27 and TRBJ1-2, with TRBD1 matching 12 bases. Germline V lookup: CDR1 MNHEY, CDR2 SMNVEV (reference sequence). The CDR3 extends over 16 amino acids. V trimming: 5 bases; J trimming: 7 bases; junction bases outside the gene matches: 11.

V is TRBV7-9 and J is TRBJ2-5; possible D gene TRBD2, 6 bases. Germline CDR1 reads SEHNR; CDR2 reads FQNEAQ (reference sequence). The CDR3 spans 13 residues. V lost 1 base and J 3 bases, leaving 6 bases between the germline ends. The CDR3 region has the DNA TGTGCCAGCAGCTTAGGGGGGGAAGAGACCCAGTACTTC. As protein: CASSLGGEETQYF. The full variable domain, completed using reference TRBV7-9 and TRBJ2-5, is DTGVSQNPRHKITKRGQNVTFRCDPISEHNRLYWYRQTLGQGPEFLTYFQNEAQLEKSRLLSDRFSAERPKGSFSTLEIQRTEQGDSAMYLCASSLGGEETQYFGPGTRLLVL.

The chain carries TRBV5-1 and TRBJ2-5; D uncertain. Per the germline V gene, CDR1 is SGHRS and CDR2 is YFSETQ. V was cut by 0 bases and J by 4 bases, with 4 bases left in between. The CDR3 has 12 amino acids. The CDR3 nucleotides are TGCGCCAGCAGCTTGGACACAGAGACCCAGTACTTC. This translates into CASSLDTETQYF.

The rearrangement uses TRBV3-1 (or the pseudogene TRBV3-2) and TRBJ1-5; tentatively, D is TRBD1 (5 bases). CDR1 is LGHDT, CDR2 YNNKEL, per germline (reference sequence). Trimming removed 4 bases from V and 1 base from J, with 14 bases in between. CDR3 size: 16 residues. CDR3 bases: TGTGCCAGCAGCCCAGGGCTCCTGGGAAGCAATCAGCCCCAGCATTTT. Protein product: CASSPGLLGSNQPQHF.

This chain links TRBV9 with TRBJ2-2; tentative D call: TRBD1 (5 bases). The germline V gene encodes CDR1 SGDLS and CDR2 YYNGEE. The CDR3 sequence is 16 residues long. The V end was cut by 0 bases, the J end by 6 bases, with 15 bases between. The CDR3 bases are TGTGCCAGCAGCGTAGATGTCAGGGCTAGAGCCGGGGAGCTGTTTTTT. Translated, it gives CASSVDVRARAGELFF.

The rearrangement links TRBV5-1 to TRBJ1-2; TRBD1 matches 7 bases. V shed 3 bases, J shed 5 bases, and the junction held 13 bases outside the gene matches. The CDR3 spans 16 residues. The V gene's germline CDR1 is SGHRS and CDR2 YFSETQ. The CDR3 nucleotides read TGCGCCAGCAGCTCAGTCCCGGGACAGAACCTGTATGGCTACACCTTC. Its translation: CASSSVPGQNLYGYTF.

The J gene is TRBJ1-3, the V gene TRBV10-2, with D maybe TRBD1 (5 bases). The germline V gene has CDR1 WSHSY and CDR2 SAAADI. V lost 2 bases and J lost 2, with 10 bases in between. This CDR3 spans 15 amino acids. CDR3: CASSENGGTGNTIYF. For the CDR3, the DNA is TGCGCCAGCAGTGAGAATGGGGGGACTGGAAACACCATATATTTT.

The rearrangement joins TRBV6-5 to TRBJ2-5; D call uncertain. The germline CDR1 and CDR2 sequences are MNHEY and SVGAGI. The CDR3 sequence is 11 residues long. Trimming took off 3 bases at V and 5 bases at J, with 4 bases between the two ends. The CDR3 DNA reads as TGTGCCAGCAGTTATGGCGAGACCCAGTACTTC. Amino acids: CASSYGETQYF.

The CDR3 sequence: CASSRGVNTEAFF. For the CDR3, the DNA is TGTGCCAGCAGCCGCGGGGTTAACACTGAAGCTTTCTTT. V gene TRBV14 combines with J gene TRBJ1-1; the D is unclear. The CDR3 has 13 residues. V was pared by 4 bases and J by 2 bases, with 8 bases between. Germline CDR1 is SGHDN and CDR2 is FVKESK.

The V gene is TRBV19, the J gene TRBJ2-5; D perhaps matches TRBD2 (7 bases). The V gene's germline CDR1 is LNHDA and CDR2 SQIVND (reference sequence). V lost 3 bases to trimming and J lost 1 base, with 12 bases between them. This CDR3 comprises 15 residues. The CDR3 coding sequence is TGTGCCAGTAGTATTGGGGGGGGCACCCAAGAGACCCAGTACTTC. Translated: CASSIGGGTQETQYF.

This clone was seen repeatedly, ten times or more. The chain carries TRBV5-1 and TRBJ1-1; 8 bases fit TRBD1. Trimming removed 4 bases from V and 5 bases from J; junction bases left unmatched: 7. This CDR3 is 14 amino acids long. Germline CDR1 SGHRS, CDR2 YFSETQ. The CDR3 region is CASSDTGGTTEAFF. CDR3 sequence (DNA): TGCGCCAGCAGCGATACAGGGGGGACGACTGAAGCTTTCTTT.

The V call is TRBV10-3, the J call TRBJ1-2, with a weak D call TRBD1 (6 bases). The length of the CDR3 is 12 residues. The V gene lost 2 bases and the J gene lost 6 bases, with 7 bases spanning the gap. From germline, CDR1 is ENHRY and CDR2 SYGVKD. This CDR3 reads CAISENRDGYTF. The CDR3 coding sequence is TGTGCCATCAGTGAGAACAGGGATGGCTACACCTTC.

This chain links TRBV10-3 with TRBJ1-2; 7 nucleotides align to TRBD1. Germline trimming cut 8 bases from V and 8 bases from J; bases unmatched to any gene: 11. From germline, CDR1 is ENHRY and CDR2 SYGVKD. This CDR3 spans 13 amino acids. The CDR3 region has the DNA TGTGCCATCGGAAATACAGGGGTTGAGGGCTACACCTTC. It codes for CAIGNTGVEGYTF.

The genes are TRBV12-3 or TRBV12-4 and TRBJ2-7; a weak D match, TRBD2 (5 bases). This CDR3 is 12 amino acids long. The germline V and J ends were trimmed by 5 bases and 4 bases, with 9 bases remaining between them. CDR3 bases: TGTGCCAGCAGTACAAGGGAGTACGAGCAGTACTTC. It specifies CASSTREYEQYF.

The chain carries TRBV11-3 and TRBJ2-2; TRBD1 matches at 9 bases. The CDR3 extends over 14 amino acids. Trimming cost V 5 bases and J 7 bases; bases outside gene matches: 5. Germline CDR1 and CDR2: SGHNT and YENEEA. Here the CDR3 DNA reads TGTGCCAGCAGCGCGGGACAGGGAAACGGGGAGCTGTTTTTT. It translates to CASSAGQGNGELFF. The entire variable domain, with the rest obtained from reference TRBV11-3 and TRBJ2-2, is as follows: EAGVVQSPRYKIIEKKQPVAFWCNPISGHNTLYWYLQNLGQGPELLIRYENEEAVDDSQLPKDRFSAERLKGVDSTLKIQPAELGDSAVYLCASSAGQGNGELFFGEGSRLTVL.

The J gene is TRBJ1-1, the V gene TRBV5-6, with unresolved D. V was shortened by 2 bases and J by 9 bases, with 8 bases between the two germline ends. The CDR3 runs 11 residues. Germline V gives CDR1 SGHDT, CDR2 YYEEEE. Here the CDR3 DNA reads TGTGCCAGCAGCTTCGGACTACAAGCTTTCTTT. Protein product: CASSFGLQAFF. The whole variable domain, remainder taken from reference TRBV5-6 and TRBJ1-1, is DAGVTQSPTHLIKTRGQQVTLRCSPKSGHDTVSWYQQALGQGPQFIFQYYEEEERQRGNFPDRFSGHQFPNYSSELNVNALLLGDSALYLCASSFGLQAFFGQGTRLTVV.

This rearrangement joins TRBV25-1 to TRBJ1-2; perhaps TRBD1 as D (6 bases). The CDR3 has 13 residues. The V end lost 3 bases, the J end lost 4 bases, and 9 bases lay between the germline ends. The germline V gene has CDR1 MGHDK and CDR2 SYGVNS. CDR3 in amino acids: CASSDQGIYGYTF. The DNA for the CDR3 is TGTGCCAGCAGTGATCAGGGGATCTATGGCTACACCTTC.

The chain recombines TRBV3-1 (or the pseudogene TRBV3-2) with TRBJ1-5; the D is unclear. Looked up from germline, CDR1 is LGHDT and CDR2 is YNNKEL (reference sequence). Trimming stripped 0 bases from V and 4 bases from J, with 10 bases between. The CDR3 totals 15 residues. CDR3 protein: CASSQDPQTNQPQHF. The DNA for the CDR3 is TGTGCCAGCAGCCAAGATCCCCAGACTAATCAGCCCCAGCATTTT.

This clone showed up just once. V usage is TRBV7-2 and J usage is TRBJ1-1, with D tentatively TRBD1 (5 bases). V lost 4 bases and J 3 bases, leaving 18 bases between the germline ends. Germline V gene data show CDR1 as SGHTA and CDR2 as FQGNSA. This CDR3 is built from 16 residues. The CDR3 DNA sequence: TGTGCCAGCAGCTCCAGGGTTGGGGTATTGGACACTGAAGCTTTCTTT. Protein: CASSSRVGVLDTEAFF.

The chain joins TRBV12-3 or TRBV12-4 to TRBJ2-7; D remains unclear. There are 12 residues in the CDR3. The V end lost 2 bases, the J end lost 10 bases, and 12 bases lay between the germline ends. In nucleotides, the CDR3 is TGTGCCAGCAGTTTATCGGGTGCGAGACAGTACTTC. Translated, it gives CASSLSGARQYF.

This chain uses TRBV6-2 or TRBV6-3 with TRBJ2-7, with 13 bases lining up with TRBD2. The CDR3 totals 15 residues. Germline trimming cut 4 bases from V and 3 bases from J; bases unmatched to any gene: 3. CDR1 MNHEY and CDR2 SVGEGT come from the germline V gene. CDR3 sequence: CASSLGTSGNYEQYF. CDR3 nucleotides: TGTGCCAGCAGTTTGGGGACTAGCGGGAACTACGAGCAGTACTTC.

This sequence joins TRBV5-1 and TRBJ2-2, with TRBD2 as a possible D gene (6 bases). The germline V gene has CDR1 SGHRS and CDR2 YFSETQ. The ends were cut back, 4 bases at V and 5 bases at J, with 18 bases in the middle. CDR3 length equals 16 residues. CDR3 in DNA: TGCGCCAGCAGCCAGCTGGCTAGCGTTCTAACCGGGGAGCTGTTTTTT. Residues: CASSQLASVLTGELFF.

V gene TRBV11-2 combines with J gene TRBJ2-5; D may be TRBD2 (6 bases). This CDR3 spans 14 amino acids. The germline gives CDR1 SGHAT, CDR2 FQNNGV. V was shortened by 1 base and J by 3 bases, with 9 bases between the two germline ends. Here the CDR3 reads CASSLVRGKETQYF. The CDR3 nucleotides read TGTGCCAGCAGCTTAGTGCGGGGAAAAGAGACCCAGTACTTC.

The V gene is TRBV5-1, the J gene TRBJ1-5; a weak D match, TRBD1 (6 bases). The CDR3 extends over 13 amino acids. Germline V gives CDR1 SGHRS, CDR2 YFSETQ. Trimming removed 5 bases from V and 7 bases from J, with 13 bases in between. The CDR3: CASSLSGEQPQHF. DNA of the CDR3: TGCGCCAGCAGTCTGTCAGGGGAACAGCCCCAGCATTTT.

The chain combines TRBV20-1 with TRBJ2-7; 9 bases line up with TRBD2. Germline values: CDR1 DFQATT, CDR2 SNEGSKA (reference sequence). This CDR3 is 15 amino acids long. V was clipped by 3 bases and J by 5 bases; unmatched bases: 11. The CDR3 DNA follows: TGCAGTGCTAGTAGCGGGGGCACCGTAGGGCACGAGCAGTACTTC. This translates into CSASSGGTVGHEQYF.

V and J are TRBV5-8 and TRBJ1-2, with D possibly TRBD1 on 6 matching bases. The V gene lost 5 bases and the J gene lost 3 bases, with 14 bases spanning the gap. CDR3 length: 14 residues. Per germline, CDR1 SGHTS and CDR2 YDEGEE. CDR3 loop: CASSSTGTDYGYTF. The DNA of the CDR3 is TGTGCCAGCAGTTCCACAGGGACGGACTATGGCTACACCTTC.

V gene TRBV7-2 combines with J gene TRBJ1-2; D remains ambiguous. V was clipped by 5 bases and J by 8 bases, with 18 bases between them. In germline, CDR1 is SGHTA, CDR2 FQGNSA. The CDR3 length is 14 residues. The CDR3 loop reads CASSPGRGSKGYTF. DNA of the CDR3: TGTGCCAGCAGCCCGGGTCGCGGGTCAAAGGGCTACACCTTC.

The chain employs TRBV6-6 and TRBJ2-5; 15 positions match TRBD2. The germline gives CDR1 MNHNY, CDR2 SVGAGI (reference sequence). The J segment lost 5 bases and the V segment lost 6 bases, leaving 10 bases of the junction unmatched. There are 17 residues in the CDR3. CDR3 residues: CASSRPGLAGGPETQYF. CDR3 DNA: TGTGCCAGCAGCCGACCCGGACTAGCGGGGGGGCCGGAGACCCAGTACTTC.

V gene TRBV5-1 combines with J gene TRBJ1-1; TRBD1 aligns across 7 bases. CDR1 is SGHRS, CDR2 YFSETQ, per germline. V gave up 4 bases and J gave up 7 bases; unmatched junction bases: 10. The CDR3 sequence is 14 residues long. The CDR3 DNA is TGCGCCAGCAGCGCGGGGACAGATAATTTTGAAGCTTTCTTT. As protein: CASSAGTDNFEAFF.

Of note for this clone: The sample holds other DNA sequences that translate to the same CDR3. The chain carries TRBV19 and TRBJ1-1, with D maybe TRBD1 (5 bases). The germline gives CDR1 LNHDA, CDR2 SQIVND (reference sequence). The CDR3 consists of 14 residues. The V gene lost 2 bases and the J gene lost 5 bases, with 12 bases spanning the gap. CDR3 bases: TGTGCCAGTAGTATACAGGGTAGTAGGACTGAAGCTTTCTTT. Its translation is CASSIQGSRTEAFF.